This TCR beta chain was identified during a study of molecular identifiers for immune sequencing clone quantification. Study results and limitations: In a background of 950,000 to 1,000,000 naive cells, spiked Jurkat TCR RNA from one cell was reportedly detectable. Identical TCR molecules can share a barcode, and this sharing could underestimate highly expanded clone sizes.

Germline loops: CDR1 MNHEY, CDR2 SVGEGT. The CDR3 is 15 residues long. V was pared by 0 bases and J by 5 bases, with 6 bases of the junction left unmatched. This clonotype has a handful of counts. Its matching antigen is unknown. Listed TCR primers and previously described methods were used for bulk TCR libraries. MiXCR, run by TCRdb on the PCR reads, gives a single entry per CDR3 protein. The sample includes about half a million distinct CDR3 sequences, roughly a fifth seen only once; the top ten take around 0.84%. The chain recombines TRBV6-2 or TRBV6-3 with TRBJ2-5, with 7 bases identical to TRBD1. The sequenced sample consisted of naive CD8+ T cells from blood, with Jurkat cell RNA spiked in. The subset here: FACS-sorted CD8+CD4-CCR7+CD45RA+ naive T cells. The source of this sequence is a human donor in good health. Some libraries in this study had Jurkat cell RNA spiked in. CDR3 in DNA: TGTGCCAGCAGTTACTCCAAGACAGGGTTCGAGACCCAGTACTTC. Its translation is CASSYSKTGFETQYF.